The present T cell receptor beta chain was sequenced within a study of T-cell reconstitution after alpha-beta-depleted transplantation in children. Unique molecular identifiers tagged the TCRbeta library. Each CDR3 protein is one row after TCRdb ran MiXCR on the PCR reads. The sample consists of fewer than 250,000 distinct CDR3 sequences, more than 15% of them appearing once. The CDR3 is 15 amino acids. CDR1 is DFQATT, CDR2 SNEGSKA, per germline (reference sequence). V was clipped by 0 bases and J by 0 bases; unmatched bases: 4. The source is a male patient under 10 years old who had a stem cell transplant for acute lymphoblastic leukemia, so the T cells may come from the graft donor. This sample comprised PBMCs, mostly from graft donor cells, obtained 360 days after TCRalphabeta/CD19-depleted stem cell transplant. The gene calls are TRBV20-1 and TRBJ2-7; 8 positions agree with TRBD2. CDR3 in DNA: TGCAGTGCTAGAGAAGGACTAGCTCCCTCCTACGAGCAGTACTTC. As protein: CSAREGLAPSYEQYF.